The 6 T cell receptor beta chains below come from one sample, sequenced in a study of OX40 agonist ivuxolimab in advanced cancers. Clones were sequenced by immunoSEQ multiplex PCR, and TCRdb holds only the in-frame ones, with some missing. Of 30,000 to 40,000 clones in the sample, 80% to 95% are singletons; the top ten hold less than 25%. The sequenced sample was CD4+ or CD8+ T cells sorted from blood, obtained in a trial of the OX40 agonist ivuxolimab. Receptors originate from an adult with an advanced solid tumor such as melanoma, head and neck, liver or kidney cancer.

The chain joins TRBV19 to TRBJ2-2, with TRBD2 identical over 7 bases. The V gene end was trimmed by 3 bases and the J gene end by 3 bases; junction bases not matched to a gene: 4. Looked up from germline, CDR1 is LNHDA and CDR2 is SQIVND (reference sequence). This CDR3 spans 15 amino acids. In nucleotides, the CDR3 is TGTGCCAGTAGTATTGCGGGAGTTTACACCGGGGAGCTGTTTTTT. Amino acids: CASSIAGVYTGELFF.

The rearrangement uses TRBV5-1 and TRBJ2-5; 8 nucleotides agree with TRBD1. CDR1 and CDR2 from the germline V gene are SGHRS and YFSETQ. The CDR3 is made up of 16 amino acids. V lost 4 bases, J lost 5 bases, and 13 bases stayed unmatched. CDR3 amino acids: CASSRPPSTGDETQYF. The CDR3 bases are TGCGCCAGCAGCCGCCCACCCTCGACAGGGGATGAGACCCAGTACTTC.

This chain connects TRBV2 to TRBJ2-2; D is ambiguous. The V and J ends lost 6 bases and 2 bases respectively, with 13 bases between them. The germline V gene has CDR1 SNHLY and CDR2 FYNNEI. The CDR3 runs to 15 residues. CDR3 DNA sequence: TGTGCCAGCAGGCTAGTATCCCCCAACACCGGGGAGCTGTTTTTT. Amino acid sequence: CASRLVSPNTGELFF. Using reference TRBV2 and TRBJ2-2 for the parts outside the CDR3, the full variable domain is EPEVTQTPSHQVTQMGQEVILRCVPISNHLYFYWYRQILGQKVEFLVSFYNNEISEKSEIFDDQFSVERPDGSNFTLKIRSTKLEDSAMYFCASRLVSPNTGELFFGEGSRLTVL.

This chain joins TRBV4-1 and TRBJ2-1; no reliable D call. Per the germline V gene, CDR1 is MGHRA and CDR2 is YSYEKL. The germline V and J ends were trimmed by 1 base and 5 bases, with 3 bases remaining between them. The CDR3 contains 12 residues. The CDR3 region has the DNA TGCGCCAGCAGCCAAGGAGACAATGAGCAGTTCTTC. As protein: CASSQGDNEQFF.

The chain joins TRBV6-5 to TRBJ2-2, with D hard to call. The CDR3 is 13 residues long. Germline CDR1 MNHEY, CDR2 SVGAGI. V was clipped by 4 bases and J by 4 bases, with 7 bases between them. This CDR3 reads CASSSSRTGELFF. The CDR3 nucleotides read TGTGCCAGCAGTTCGTCACGCACCGGGGAGCTGTTTTTT.

V and J are TRBV19 and TRBJ2-1; maybe TRBD2 (6 bases). V was trimmed by 4 bases and J by 8 bases, leaving 12 bases between them. This CDR3 contains 13 residues. The V gene's germline CDR1 is LNHDA and CDR2 SQIVND (reference sequence). CDR3: CASSTGGPDEQFF. The CDR3 nucleotides are TGTGCCAGTAGTACCGGAGGGCCTGATGAGCAGTTCTTC.